This T cell receptor (beta chain) was obtained from a study of Graves' ophthalmopathy and Graves' hyperthyroidism (dated by TCRdb to the late 2010s). Concerning the study at large: Peripheral blood was collected at initial diagnosis, prior to any treatment. After sampling, hyperthyroidism patients received methimazole starting at 30 mg daily, and ophthalmopathy patients received high-dose intravenous methylprednisolone. In total, 135 blood samples were TCR-sequenced: 43 ophthalmopathy, over 70 hyperthyroidism and roughly 17 hyperthyroidism-to-ophthalmopathy patients. In five or six hyperthyroidism patients, T-cell repertoires of thyroid tissue and blood were compared. For independent validation, a separate cohort was made up of around 18 hyperthyroidism patients plus 17 patients who later progressed from hyperthyroidism to ophthalmopathy. TCR beta repertoire signatures were used to distinguish Graves' ophthalmopathy from Graves' hyperthyroidism and to predict progression to ophthalmopathy. A discovery set of about a hundred patients (approximately 45 ophthalmopathy, about 59 stable hyperthyroidism) was enrolled to explore V-J signatures distinguishing ophthalmopathy from hyperthyroidism. Study-wide conclusions, independent of this receptor: In validation, the model predicted ophthalmopathy progression with more than 70% sensitivity and approximately 78% specificity; approximately 12 predicted patients were CT-confirmed with GO in a median of approximately six months. Ophthalmopathy was separated from stable hyperthyroidism by the 13-signature model with 87.88% sensitivity and around 81% specificity in cross-validation and with 80%/75% in the test set. Among expanded thyroid clonotypes with frequency above 0.001, most also showed up in blood, which suggests that blood repertoires may reflect the thyroid immune response. No statistical method was used to predetermine the sample size, and group allocation was not hidden from the investigators.

Patients with ophthalmopathy had moderately to severely active disease, with a Clinical Activity Score of 3 or more, a NOSPECS grade of 4 or more, and a disease duration of less than 3 months. Patients were excluded if they had other autoimmune diseases, uncontrolled infections, pregnancy or lactation. Clinical symptoms, serum thyroxine, TRAb, thyroid ultrasound and orbital computed tomography formed the basis of the diagnosis. Ficoll-Paque density gradient centrifugation was used to isolate PBMCs from about 10 ml of fresh peripheral blood. Trizol reagent was used to extract the total RNA, and its quality was then checked on an Agilent 2100 Bioanalyzer. For repertoire sequencing, TCR beta CDR3 regions were amplified from RNA transcripts. A first-round RT-PCR used HTBI primers with the Qiagen OneStep RT-PCR kit, followed by a second-round multiplex PCR, size selection and purification. Libraries were sequenced paired-end with 100 bp reads on an Illumina HiSeq2000. In the source study's methods: SOAPnuke was used for read processing, and reads with adapters, uncalled bases, a mean Phred below 15, or no exact constant-primer or identifier match were discarded. COPE v1.2.5 was used to merge high-quality paired reads. Clonotypes were defined as unique nucleotide sequences and were aligned to IMGT TRB V, D and J references using MiTCR v1.1. Analysis was restricted to V-J combinations with a frequency above 0.0001, which covered 99.2% of repertoires. A TCR clonal expansion and chaos score per V-J combination was defined as the ratio of F50 clonal expansion to chaos observed in the TCRdist matrix. Features were reduced by Welch's t-statistics and random forest to approximately 13 V-J combinations, which fed a naive Bayes classifier. The similarity between thyroid and blood repertoires was quantified using the Morisita-Horn index. TCRdb reworked the public reads: Q25 trimming with fastp, MiXCR clone assembly, productive beta chains retained. Every CDR3 protein is listed once, alongside the most common genes and DNA of its rows. None of the V and J calls come from the authors' own analysis; TCRdb made them. The sample contains about 740,000 distinct CDR3 sequences, 35% to 50% of them found a single time. The ten largest make up approximately 46% of the sample.

This clonotype was found a few times. Its antigen is still unknown. Per-base qualities were not stored, and no clone one base away is much larger. The TCR comes from an adult man with Graves' ophthalmopathy. Source material: peripheral blood.

Read as DNA, the sequence is TGCAGTGCGGGGACAGGGATAGGCCAGAAGCATTTT. The encoded protein is CSAGTGIGQKHF. Rearrangement joined TRBV20-1 to TRBJ1-5, with 9 bases in between that match TRBD1. CDR3 length: 12 amino acids, cysteine to phenylalanine. Left in the record is the CDR3 DNA by itself, 36 bases read in frame from the first base. The germline V gene (reference sequence) sets CDR1 to DFQATT and CDR2 to SNEGSKA. V is pruned by 6 bases and J by 14 bases, leaving 11 bases of the junction without a gene match.